Presented here are 25 T cell receptor beta chains from one specimen sequenced in a study of T cells after yellow fever vaccination. TCRdb re-called the 5' RACE reads with MiXCR, one entry per CDR3 protein. The sample shows under 400,000 distinct CDR3 sequences, about 9.9% of them seen only once. Sequences were derived from PBMCs, sampled on the day of the first yellow fever vaccination. The origin of the receptors is a man between 18 and 29 years old who received the YFV17D yellow fever vaccine.

The chain has TRBV6-5 and TRBJ2-2, with D perhaps matching TRBD2 (6 bases). The germline CDR1 and CDR2 sequences are MNHEY and SVGAGI. CDR3 length: 15 residues. Trimming stripped 2 bases from V and 1 base from J, with 8 bases between. CDR3 sequence: CASSYGGMNTGELFF. As DNA, the CDR3 is TGTGCCAGCAGTTACGGGGGGATGAACACCGGGGAGCTGTTTTTT.

The J gene is TRBJ2-1, the V gene TRBV4-1; 7 bases align to TRBD2. The CDR3 has 15 amino acids. Germline assignment: CDR1 MGHRA and CDR2 YSYEKL. The CDR3 reads CCSSPGGGAGSEQFF. CDR3 nucleotide sequence: TGCTGCAGCAGCCCGGGAGGCGGGGCAGGGAGTGAGCAGTTCTTC.

The chain joins TRBV7-9 to TRBJ2-2; no reliable D call. Germline CDR1 is SEHNR and CDR2 is FQNEAQ (reference sequence). V dropped 6 bases and J dropped 3 bases, with 14 bases sitting between them. CDR3 length: 15 residues. This CDR3 is CASRLLKSHTGELFF. In DNA form, the CDR3 reads TGTGCCAGCAGACTCCTTAAGTCTCACACCGGGGAGCTGTTTTTT.

This clonotype was detected only a few times. The CDR3 protein is CASSLAVGPEVGEQYF. The CDR3 DNA is TGTGCCAGCAGCTTAGCGGTGGGGCCAGAGGTCGGCGAGCAGTACTTC. The rearrangement joins TRBV7-9 to TRBJ2-7; weak D call: TRBD1 (5 bases). The V and J ends lost 0 bases and 6 bases respectively, with 18 bases between them. The CDR3 runs to 16 residues. CDR1 is SEHNR, CDR2 FQNEAQ, per germline (reference sequence).

The rearrangement uses TRBV5-6 and TRBJ1-5; D is ambiguous. The germline V and J ends were trimmed by 0 bases and 7 bases, with 14 bases remaining between them. The CDR3 sequence is 15 residues long. The germline gives CDR1 SGHDT, CDR2 YYEEEE. The CDR3 here is CASSLGRGSVQPQHF. DNA for the CDR3: TGTGCCAGCAGCTTGGGCCGGGGATCTGTGCAGCCCCAGCATTTT.

The chain recombines TRBV12-5 with TRBJ1-2, with no clear D. The CDR3 extends over 13 amino acids. Trimming took 1 base from V and 7 from J, leaving 10 bases between them. Germline V gives CDR1 LGHNT, CDR2 FRNRAP. The DNA for the CDR3 is TGTGCTAGTGGTTTGGGTACGGGAGGTGGCTACACCTTC. This gives the protein CASGLGTGGGYTF.

This clonotype appeared a few times. This chain links TRBV7-9 with TRBJ2-2, with D possibly called TRBD1 or TRBD2 (5 bases each). Trimming shortened V by 5 bases and J by 6 bases, and 10 bases separated the two germline ends. The length of the CDR3 is 13 residues. Per the germline V gene, CDR1 is SEHNR and CDR2 is FQNEAQ (reference sequence). CDR3 bases: TGTGCCAGCAGCCCGAGGGGAGCCGGGGAGCTGTTTTTT. This gives the protein CASSPRGAGELFF.

This clonotype appeared many times. CDR3: CASSLGQGSSPLHF. The CDR3 DNA follows: TGCGCCAGCAGCTTGGGACAGGGAAGTTCACCCCTCCACTTT. The gene calls are TRBV5-1 and TRBJ1-6; 7 nucleotides align to TRBD1. With V trimmed by 0 bases and J by 9 bases, 3 bases remained unmatched. Germline-derived CDR1 and CDR2 are SGHRS and YFSETQ. The CDR3 is made up of 14 amino acids.

This clonotype was seen a few times. The genes are TRBV7-8 and TRBJ1-5, with a weak D call TRBD1 (5 bases). In germline, CDR1 is SGHVS, CDR2 FQNEAQ. This CDR3 is 17 amino acids long. The V and J ends lost 1 base and 1 base respectively, with 14 bases between them. DNA for the CDR3: TGTGCCAGCAGCTTAGACCCAGGGAGAGGGAGCAATCAGCCCCAGCATTTT. Protein product: CASSLDPGRGSNQPQHF. Combining the CDR3 with reference TRBV7-8 and TRBJ1-5 gives the whole variable domain GAGVSQSPRYKVAKRGQDVALRCDPISGHVSLFWYQQALGQGPEFLTYFQNEAQLDKSGLPSDRFFAERPEGSVSTLKIQRTQQEDSAVYLCASSLDPGRGSNQPQHFGDGTRLSIL.

This sequence joins TRBV12-3 or TRBV12-4 and TRBJ2-3; no clear D. The CDR3 runs 12 residues. V lost 6 bases and J lost 4, with 8 bases in between. CDR3 DNA: TGTGCCAGCAGGGTCTCGGCAGATACGCAGTATTTT. Protein: CASRVSADTQYF.

V gene TRBV12-5 combines with J gene TRBJ2-7; a weak D match, TRBD2 (5 bases). The germline V gene has CDR1 LGHNT and CDR2 FRNRAP. V was cut by 1 base and J by 4 bases, with 8 bases left in between. CDR3 size: 13 residues. DNA for the CDR3: TGTGCTAGTGGTTTGGCCCGGACTTACGAGCAGTACTTC. It yields the protein CASGLARTYEQYF.

There are a few counts of this clonotype. CDR3 protein: CASSFEDGFYNSPLHF. CDR3 nucleotide sequence: TGTGCCAGCAGCTTCGAGGACGGCTTCTATAATTCACCCCTCCACTTT. This chain connects TRBV11-2 to TRBJ1-6; D unresolved. CDR1 is SGHAT and CDR2 is FQNNGV in the germline V gene. Trimming pared 3 bases from V and 3 bases from J, leaving 12 bases between. The CDR3 length is 16 residues.

The sample holds a few counts of this clonotype. The chain employs TRBV5-1 and TRBJ2-5, with D possibly being TRBD1 or TRBD2 (6 bases each). Per the germline V gene, CDR1 is SGHRS and CDR2 is YFSETQ. The CDR3 loop spans 14 amino acids. Trimming shortened V by 4 bases and J by 0 bases, and 10 bases separated the two germline ends. This CDR3 is CASSIGGYQETQYF. The CDR3 DNA sequence: TGCGCCAGCAGCATAGGGGGGTACCAAGAGACCCAGTACTTC. The full variable domain, in which reference TRBV5-1 and TRBJ2-5 provide the parts outside the CDR3, is KAGVTQTPRYLIKTRGQQVTLSCSPISGHRSVSWYQQTPGQGLQFLFEYFSETQRNKGNFPGRFSGRQFSNSRSEMNVSTLELGDSALYLCASSIGGYQETQYFGPGTRLLVL.

V gene TRBV7-9 combines with J gene TRBJ1-1; no reliable D call. CDR3 length equals 14 residues. Germline values: CDR1 SEHNR, CDR2 FQNEAQ (reference sequence). The V end was cut by 2 bases, the J end by 5 bases, with 12 bases between. The CDR3 DNA is TGTGCCAGCAGCTTATATACCCGAAGGACTGAAGCTTTCTTT. The encoded protein is CASSLYTRRTEAFF. Drawing the rest from reference TRBV7-9 and TRBJ1-1, the complete variable domain is DTGVSQNPRHKITKRGQNVTFRCDPISEHNRLYWYRQTLGQGPEFLTYFQNEAQLEKSRLLSDRFSAERPKGSFSTLEIQRTEQGDSAMYLCASSLYTRRTEAFFGQGTRLTVV.

This clonotype was picked up a small number of times. This chain connects TRBV5-1 to TRBJ1-6; no clear D. V was pared by 4 bases and J by 5 bases, with 10 bases between. Germline assignment: CDR1 SGHRS and CDR2 YFSETQ. The CDR3 is made up of 14 amino acids. The CDR3 loop is CASSPQINNSPLHF. The CDR3, as DNA: TGCGCCAGCAGCCCGCAGATAAATAATTCACCCCTCCACTTT.

This clonotype was counted only a few times. The chain uses TRBV5-4 and TRBJ1-2; the match to TRBD1 covers 7 bases. This CDR3 is built from 14 residues. Germline loops: CDR1 SGHNT, CDR2 YYREEE (reference sequence). Trimming took 3 bases from V and 5 from J; bases not matched to a gene: 7. The CDR3 bases are TGTGCCAGCAGCTCGCCCGGGACAGATTATGGCTACACCTTC. This sequence encodes CASSSPGTDYGYTF. Variable domain in full (rest from reference TRBV5-4 and TRBJ1-2): ETGVTQSPTHLIKTRGQQVTLRCSSQSGHNTVSWYQQALGQGPQFIFQYYREEENGRGNFPPRFSGLQFPNYSSELNVNALELDDSALYLCASSSPGTDYGYTFGSGTRLTVV.

The chain is built from TRBV9 and TRBJ2-1, with TRBD2 identical over 9 bases. Germline CDR1 and CDR2: SGDLS and YYNGEE. The ends lost 9 bases at V and 5 bases at J; junction bases unmatched: 9. This CDR3 region has 14 residues. The CDR3 loop is CAKQEAGGNNEQFF. CDR3 sequence (DNA): TGTGCCAAACAAGAAGCGGGGGGCAACAATGAGCAGTTCTTC.

This clonotype was seen a handful of times. The chain is built from TRBV7-2 and TRBJ2-5; TRBD2 might be the D (6 bases). This CDR3 has 14 amino acids. V dropped 6 bases and J dropped 4 bases, with 15 bases sitting between them. CDR1 SGHTA and CDR2 FQGNSA come from the germline V gene. CDR3: CASSPLFSGETQYF. As DNA, the CDR3 is TGTGCCAGCAGTCCGCTGTTTAGCGGAGAGACCCAGTACTTC.

This clonotype was seen ten or more times. This chain uses TRBV12-3 or TRBV12-4 with TRBJ2-7; D gene ambiguous. This CDR3 spans 14 amino acids. Deletions cut 5 bases from V and 3 bases from J, with 14 bases between. Written as DNA, the CDR3 is TGTGCCAGCAGTCCTAAACCGGCCCTCTACGAGCAGTACTTC. Translated, it gives CASSPKPALYEQYF.

This clonotype was counted only a few times. The chain joins TRBV18 to TRBJ2-2, with a weak D call TRBD1 (5 bases). Germline CDR1 and CDR2: KGHSH and LQKENI. V was shortened by 3 bases and J by 6 bases, with 11 bases between the two germline ends. The CDR3 is 14 residues long. The CDR3 region is CASSPQGDAGELFF. CDR3 bases: TGTGCCAGCTCACCCCAGGGTGACGCCGGGGAGCTGTTTTTT.

Details on this clonotype: The junction differs from germline at one of its ends, possibly a read error. V usage is TRBV29-1 and J usage is TRBJ1-1; TRBD1 matches at 10 bases. There are 15 residues in the CDR3. In germline, CDR1 is SQVTM, CDR2 ANQGSEA. This CDR3 reads CSVQDRGHKNTEAFF. Here the CDR3 DNA reads TGCAGCGTTCAAGACAGGGGGCATAAGAACACTGAAGCTTTCTTT.

The genes are TRBV4-3 and TRBJ1-4, with 7 bases aligning to TRBD1. The CDR3 covers 17 residues. V lost 6 bases and J lost 0; bases outside the gene matches: 10. Germline CDR1 is LGHNA and CDR2 is YSLEER. CDR3 protein: CASSPVGQTATNEKLFF. The CDR3 DNA reads TGCGCCAGCAGTCCGGTGGGACAGACCGCAACTAATGAAAAACTGTTTTTT.

This clonotype was observed a handful of times. The chain couples TRBV29-1 to TRBJ2-7; TRBD1 might be the D (7 bases). Trimming stripped 4 bases from V and 5 bases from J, with 15 bases between. In germline, CDR1 is SQVTM, CDR2 ANQGSEA. There are 13 residues in the CDR3. In DNA, the CDR3 is TGCAGCGTTGGTGGTCAGGGGGGTGACGAGCAGTACTTC. This encodes CSVGGQGGDEQYF.

CDR3 region: CSVGGLGALNEQYF. CDR3 sequence (DNA): TGCAGCGTTGGTGGTTTAGGGGCGCTTAACGAGCAGTACTTC. This chain links TRBV29-1 with TRBJ2-7; perhaps TRBD1 as D (5 bases). V was pared by 4 bases and J by 5 bases, with 18 bases between. Germline CDR1 SQVTM, CDR2 ANQGSEA. The CDR3 sequence is 14 residues long.

The gene calls are TRBV5-4 and TRBJ1-4; possible D gene TRBD1, 5 bases. The germline V gene has CDR1 SGHNT and CDR2 YYREEE (reference sequence). V gave up 2 bases and J gave up 2 bases, with 13 bases separating them. The CDR3 contains 16 residues. The DNA for the CDR3 is TGTGCCAGCAGCTTCGGTGGGGGTATCACTAATGAAAAACTGTTTTTT. This gives the protein CASSFGGGITNEKLFF. The whole variable domain, remainder taken from reference TRBV5-4 and TRBJ1-4, is ETGVTQSPTHLIKTRGQQVTLRCSSQSGHNTVSWYQQALGQGPQFIFQYYREEENGRGNFPPRFSGLQFPNYSSELNVNALELDDSALYLCASSFGGGITNEKLFFGSGTQLSVL.